This record covers a single T cell receptor (beta chain). Its antigen target is currently unknown. Base qualities are not recorded, but no much larger clone differs from it by a single base. TCRbeta CDR3 regions were amplified from genomic DNA using the immunoSEQ Assay, a bias-controlled multiplex PCR. The authors processed their data as follows. The number of nucleated cells in each sample was estimated by amplification of reference gene primers within the assay. To quantify the absolute abundance of each unique TCRbeta CDR3 rearrangement, sequence reads were collapsed and filtered. For each sample, productive Simpson clonality was calculated as the square root of Simpson's diversity index across productive rearrangements. TCRdb re-hosts the immuneACCESS table, in-frame sequences only. Its copies lack some clones; in the studies checked, an unresolved V gene accounts for under half of them, and the cause for the rest is not known. V and J calls and clone size come straight from that table; D and trimming were deduced from the DNA. Here the sample has around 70,000 clones; about nine tenths occur a single time. Over 25% of the sample goes to the ten largest clones.

Whole blood was collected in K2EDTA tubes by collaborating institutions according to the institutions' own protocols. For TCRbeta analysis, collaborator samples were shipped as frozen whole blood, as isolated PBMCs, or as DNA extracted from either sample type. This record belongs to a study of blood T cell repertoires in COVID-19 (dated by TCRdb to 2020 to 2021). In terms of the full investigation: Samples covering the acute and convalescent phases of COVID-19 were provided by collaborators in the United States, Italy and Spain. The repertoires were released in a freely available public database intended as a resource for research on the immune response to SARS-CoV-2. The material from the prospective study consisted of cDNA or gDNA derived from T cells, B-cell-depleted T cells, or PBMCs. Samples came from the ongoing ImmuneRACE study (first 160 participants) plus 1,254 subjects from 6 global collaborators. Nearly every sample came with metadata listing a de-identified subject ID, COVID-19 status, age in years and sex. The dataset comprised deeply sampled blood TCRbeta repertoires from subjects exposed to, actively infected with, or recovered from COVID-19. Where available, HLA class I and class II types were obtained from metadata supplied by the sample provider rather than from assay-based typing.

Ends trimmed: V by 3 bases, J by 2 bases; bases unmatched to a gene: 11. The CDR3, cysteine through phenylalanine, is 17 amino acids long. Only the CDR3 DNA stays, 51 bases, in frame from base 1. In the germline V gene, CDR1 corresponds to SGHTA and CDR2 to FQGNSA. Here is what the overall study found, with its caveats: The amount of clinical and demographic metadata varied by source and participant and was provided uncurated.

The TCR originated in a woman of 80 years or more with active or convalescent COVID-19. Input material: peripheral blood. The sequence is built from TRBV7-2 and TRBJ2-7, with 9 central nucleotides matching TRBD1. The CDR3 sequence is CASSLRTGAYTTYEQYF. The sequence in DNA is TGTGCCAGCAGCTTGAGGACAGGGGCCTATACTACCTACGAGCAGTACTTC.